These 32 T cell receptor beta chains share one sample of origin, sequenced in a study of CD8+ T cells in alopecia areata. Treatment indicated: oral pan-JAK inhibitor, 5-10 mg twice daily. Once RNA had been extracted, it was reverse transcribed into cDNA to act as the sequencing template. The repertoire was sequenced with immunoSEQ multiplex PCR; TCRdb's copy has only in-frame clones and lacks some. In the table there are about 150,000 clones, 50% to 65% of which are singletons. The sample here was CD8+ T cells sorted from blood, taken at week 4, from a patient treated with tofacitinib. The receptors here all came from a human donor with alopecia areata.

The rearrangement links TRBV27 to TRBJ2-2; 7 bases map to TRBD1. Germline trimming cut 6 bases from V and 5 bases from J; bases unmatched to any gene: 9. Germline assignment: CDR1 MNHEY and CDR2 SMNVEV (reference sequence). This CDR3 has 15 amino acids. The CDR3 sequence is CASRPDRELTGELFF. CDR3 coding DNA: TGTGCCAGCAGACCTGACAGGGAACTAACCGGGGAGCTGTTTTTT.

J is TRBJ2-1 and V is TRBV7-9; no clear D gene. The germline V gene encodes CDR1 SEHNR and CDR2 FQNEAQ (reference sequence). V dropped 7 bases and J dropped 5 bases, with 12 bases sitting between them. The length of the CDR3 is 13 residues. The CDR3 DNA reads TGTGCCAGCACCTCCGACGGACACAATGAGCAGTTCTTC. This translates into CASTSDGHNEQFF.

The chain combines TRBV2 with TRBJ1-1; 8 bases line up with TRBD1. Unmatched junction bases numbered 6, after V lost 11 bases and J lost 4 bases. Per the germline V gene, CDR1 is SNHLY and CDR2 is FYNNEI. The CDR3 is 12 amino acids. The CDR3 sequence is CAGSQGATEAFF. The CDR3 DNA reads as TGTGCCGGGTCCCAGGGGGCCACTGAAGCTTTCTTT.

This rearrangement joins TRBV7-8 to TRBJ2-1; D may be TRBD2 (7 bases). This CDR3 has 14 amino acids. Trimming took off 5 bases at V and 8 bases at J, with 16 bases between the two ends. Per the germline V gene, CDR1 is SGHVS and CDR2 is FQNEAQ. CDR3 loop: CASSRTRGGDEQFF. CDR3 sequence (DNA): TGTGCCAGCAGCCGAACCAGGGGAGGGGATGAGCAGTTCTTC.

The genes are TRBV7-3 and TRBJ2-1, with 8 bases aligning to TRBD2. In germline, CDR1 is SGHTA, CDR2 FQGTGA. The V and J ends lost 5 bases and 9 bases, in that order; junction bases with no gene match: 6. The CDR3 is 13 amino acids. CDR3 residues: CASSLGLAGEQFF. The CDR3 DNA is TGTGCCAGCAGCCTCGGACTAGCTGGTGAGCAGTTCTTC.

The V gene is TRBV5-1, the J gene TRBJ2-7, with TRBD1 matching 7 bases. Germline loops: CDR1 SGHRS, CDR2 YFSETQ. The J segment lost 5 bases and the V segment lost 4 bases, leaving 12 bases of the junction unmatched. This CDR3 region has 15 residues. This CDR3 reads CASSRGQSRLDEQYF. CDR3 sequence (DNA): TGCGCCAGCAGCCGGGGACAGTCGAGACTTGACGAGCAGTACTTC.

The sample holds a few counts of this clone. The chain couples TRBV19 to TRBJ2-1; D is perhaps TRBD1 (6 bases). The CDR3 spans 15 residues. Trimming stripped 10 bases from V and 4 bases from J, with 20 bases between. Germline lookup yields CDR1 LNHDA and CDR2 SQIVND (reference sequence). The CDR3 region has the DNA TGTGCCACCTCGACAGCCGGGACACCTTACAATGAGCAGTTCTTC. Translation: CATSTAGTPYNEQFF. Based on the CDR3 plus reference TRBV19 and TRBJ2-1, the full variable domain is DGGITQSPKYLFRKEGQNVTLSCEQNLNHDAMYWYRQDPGQGLRLIYYSQIVNDFQKGDIAEGYSVSREKKESFPLTVTSAQKNPTAFYLCATSTAGTPYNEQFFGPGTRLTVL.

This rearrangement joins TRBV6-5 to TRBJ2-7, with D tentatively TRBD1 (5 bases). The germline V gene encodes CDR1 MNHEY and CDR2 SVGAGI. Trimming stripped 10 bases from V and 3 bases from J, with 16 bases between. The length of the CDR3 is 13 residues. The CDR3, as DNA: TGTGCCACCAGCGTAGACAGTGGCTACGAGCAGTACTTC. It encodes CATSVDSGYEQYF.

This chain uses TRBV14 with TRBJ2-3; D gene uncertain. The V end lost 0 bases, the J end lost 1 base, and 2 bases lay between the germline ends. CDR1 is SGHDN, CDR2 FVKESK, per germline. The CDR3 is made up of 13 amino acids. The CDR3 spells CASSQDGTDTQYF. The CDR3, as DNA: TGTGCCAGCAGCCAAGATGGCACAGATACGCAGTATTTT.

There are a few counts of this clone. The chain has TRBV30 and TRBJ2-1; possible D gene TRBD2, 6 bases. Deletions cut 2 bases from V and 2 bases from J, with 7 bases between. Germline CDR1 reads GTSNPN; CDR2 reads SVGIG (reference sequence). The CDR3 has 13 residues. The CDR3: CAWSWGAYNEQFF. In DNA form, the CDR3 reads TGTGCCTGGAGTTGGGGGGCCTACAATGAGCAGTTCTTC. The whole variable domain, remainder taken from reference TRBV30 and TRBJ2-1, is SQTIHQWPATLVQPVGSPLSLECTVEGTSNPNLYWYRQAAGRGLQLLFYSVGIGQISSEVPQNLSASRPQDRQFILSSKKLLLSDSGFYLCAWSWGAYNEQFFGPGTRLTVL.

This clone has a handful of counts. This specimen includes other DNA sequences encoding the same CDR3. The gene calls are TRBV4-1 and TRBJ1-2; no definite D call. The germline V gene encodes CDR1 MGHRA and CDR2 YSYEKL. The CDR3 length is 13 residues. V shed 4 bases and J shed 2 bases, with 8 bases lying between them. CDR3 DNA: TGCGCCAGCAGCCCCGGCCTGAACTATGGCTACACCTTC. Translated: CASSPGLNYGYTF.

The chain has TRBV27 and TRBJ1-4; no definite D call. In germline, CDR1 is MNHEY, CDR2 SMNVEV (reference sequence). This CDR3 spans 14 amino acids. Trimming left V 3 bases short and J 6 bases short, with 11 bases between. This CDR3 is CASSFFFGDEKLFF. DNA of the CDR3: TGTGCCAGCAGTTTTTTTTTCGGGGATGAAAAACTGTTTTTT.

This clone has just a few counts. The genes are TRBV5-6 and TRBJ1-5; D not resolved. Germline V gene lookup returns CDR1 SGHDT and CDR2 YYEEEE. V gave up 1 base and J gave up 9 bases, with 14 bases separating them. The CDR3 extends over 14 amino acids. In DNA form, the CDR3 reads TGTGCCAGCAGCTTGAGGGCAGATCCGTGGCCCCAGCATTTT. Its protein product is CASSLRADPWPQHF.

This chain joins TRBV5-1 and TRBJ2-7, with TRBD2 matching 12 bases. V lost 4 bases to trimming and J lost 7 bases; unmatched junction nucleotides: 3. The CDR3 has 13 amino acids. Germline V gene data show CDR1 as SGHRS and CDR2 as YFSETQ. The CDR3 coding sequence is TGCGCCAGCAGCACAGGACTAGCGGGAGAGCAGTACTTC. Amino acid sequence: CASSTGLAGEQYF.

This clone was observed a few times. CDR3 nucleotide sequence: TGTGCTAGTGGTTTCCAGAGGAACACTGAAGCTTTCTTT. It is translated as CASGFQRNTEAFF. This chain connects TRBV12-5 to TRBJ1-1; unclear D gene. The germline V and J ends were trimmed by 3 bases and 1 base, with 6 bases remaining between them. Germline V gene lookup returns CDR1 LGHNT and CDR2 FRNRAP. The CDR3 has 13 residues.

Only one count was recorded for this clone. The J gene is TRBJ1-6, the V gene TRBV9, with 9 bases aligning to TRBD1. This CDR3 region has 15 residues. The ends lost 4 bases at V and 10 bases at J; junction bases unmatched: 9. The germline V gene encodes CDR1 SGDLS and CDR2 YYNGEE. The CDR3 DNA follows: TGTGCCAGCAGCCCCCCGGGACAGGGAAACTCACCCCTCCACTTT. It specifies CASSPPGQGNSPLHF.

This clone appeared a few times. Written as DNA, the CDR3 is TGTGCCAGCAGCTTAGGTGAGGGGTCGAATGAGCAGTACTTC. The encoded protein is CASSLGEGSNEQYF. The chain joins TRBV13 to TRBJ2-7; perhaps D is TRBD1 or TRBD2 (5 bases each). The ends were cut back, 0 bases at V and 7 bases at J, with 13 bases in the middle. This CDR3 spans 14 amino acids. Germline CDR1 reads PRHDT; CDR2 reads FYEKMQ (reference sequence).

J is TRBJ2-7 and V is TRBV6-5, with 8 nucleotides matching TRBD1. V was clipped by 8 bases and J by 3 bases; unmatched bases: 9. This CDR3 has 14 amino acids. Germline lookup yields CDR1 MNHEY and CDR2 SVGAGI. In nucleotides, the CDR3 is TGTGCCAGCGGATTCCCGGGACAGGACTACGAGCAGTACTTC. Protein sequence: CASGFPGQDYEQYF.

The chain links TRBV6-5 to TRBJ1-2; possible D gene TRBD1, 5 bases. Trimming stripped 7 bases from V and 5 bases from J, with 20 bases between. The CDR3 is 15 amino acids. The germline gives CDR1 MNHEY, CDR2 SVGAGI. CDR3 DNA: TGTGCCAGCATCCCTTTATGGGGGACCGCTTATGGCTACACCTTC. The encoded protein is CASIPLWGTAYGYTF.

The chain is built from TRBV13 and TRBJ2-7; 7 nucleotides match TRBD1. Germline V gene data show CDR1 as PRHDT and CDR2 as FYEKMQ (reference sequence). J lost 3 bases, V lost 5 bases, and 7 bases had no gene match. This CDR3 region has 14 residues. In nucleotides, the CDR3 is TGTGCCAGCAGCCTGGGACAGACTTTCTACGAGCAGTACTTC. Amino acid sequence: CASSLGQTFYEQYF. Full variable domain (remainder filled in from reference TRBV13 and TRBJ2-7): AAGVIQSPRHLIKEKRETATLKCYPIPRHDTVYWYQQGPGQDPQFLISFYEKMQSDKGSIPDRFSAQQFSDYHSELNMSSLELGDSALYFCASSLGQTFYEQYFGPGTRLTVT.

This clone was seen a few times. The gene calls are TRBV4-2 and TRBJ1-1; D gene ambiguous. The germline V gene has CDR1 LGHNA and CDR2 YNFKEQ. Trimming removed 4 bases from V and 6 bases from J, with 12 bases in between. The CDR3 runs 13 residues. Written as DNA, the CDR3 is TGTGCCAGCAGCCCTCATTCCGAAGCTGAAGCTTTCTTT. The encoded protein is CASSPHSEAEAFF.

Here the CDR3 DNA reads TGTGCCAGCAGCTTAGGGGGCCTGAACACAGATACGCAGTATTTT. This codes for CASSLGGLNTDTQYF. This sequence joins TRBV7-2 and TRBJ2-3; TRBD1 is a possible D gene (5 bases). This CDR3 spans 15 amino acids. CDR1 and CDR2 from the germline V gene are SGHTA and FQGNSA. Trimming took 1 base from V and 2 from J, leaving 10 bases between them.

The chain couples TRBV5-4 to TRBJ2-2, with a possible D match to TRBD2 (5 bases). The germline V and J ends were trimmed by 4 bases and 5 bases, with 18 bases remaining between them. Germline assignment: CDR1 SGHNT and CDR2 YYREEE (reference sequence). CDR3 length: 16 residues. The CDR3 DNA reads as TGTGCCAGCAGCCAAGACCTTTGGACTGGGACCGGGGAGCTGTTTTTT. Translated: CASSQDLWTGTGELFF. The full variable domain, completed using reference TRBV5-4 and TRBJ2-2, is ETGVTQSPTHLIKTRGQQVTLRCSSQSGHNTVSWYQQALGQGPQFIFQYYREEENGRGNFPPRFSGLQFPNYSSELNVNALELDDSALYLCASSQDLWTGTGELFFGEGSRLTVL.

The chain is built from TRBV10-3 and TRBJ2-5, with a tentative D call TRBD1 (6 bases). V gave up 2 bases and J gave up 4 bases, with 11 bases separating them. The length of the CDR3 is 14 residues. CDR1 and CDR2 from the germline V gene are ENHRY and SYGVKD. The CDR3 bases are TGTGCCATCAGTGAGCCAACAGGGTTAGAGACCCAGTACTTC. Protein sequence: CAISEPTGLETQYF.

The chain carries TRBV4-1 and TRBJ1-6, with a possible D match to TRBD1 (5 bases). The ends were cut back, 1 base at V and 4 bases at J, with 11 bases in the middle. Germline V lookup: CDR1 MGHRA, CDR2 YSYEKL. The CDR3 is 16 amino acids. CDR3 protein: CASSQAVQDYNSPLHF. CDR3 DNA: TGCGCCAGCAGCCAAGCGGTACAGGATTATAATTCACCCCTCCACTTT.

This clone was detected only a few times. This may be a read error, as it is one base from a much larger clone. This sequence joins TRBV11-2 and TRBJ2-2; D call uncertain. V lost 4 bases and J lost 1, with 1 base in between. The CDR3 extends over 12 amino acids. Germline lookup yields CDR1 SGHAT and CDR2 FQNNGV. CDR3 protein: CASSWNTGELFF. The CDR3 nucleotides are TGTGCCAGCAGCTGGAACACCGGGGAGCTGTTTTTT.

This sequence joins TRBV15 and TRBJ2-7; D may be TRBD1 or TRBD2 (5 bases each). Trimming removed 5 bases from V and 0 bases from J, with 11 bases in between. Germline V gene sequence: CDR1 LNHNV, CDR2 YYDKDF (reference sequence). The CDR3 extends over 14 amino acids. CDR3 nucleotides: TGTGCCACCAGCGGGACGGAGAGCTCCTACGAGCAGTACTTC. Protein: CATSGTESSYEQYF.

V usage is TRBV27 and J usage is TRBJ2-7; TRBD1 aligns across 7 bases. The CDR3 is 13 amino acids. Germline CDR1 MNHEY, CDR2 SMNVEV (reference sequence). Germline trimming cut 5 bases from V and 6 bases from J; bases unmatched to any gene: 7. The CDR3 DNA follows: TGTGCCAGCAGTGTCGGGACAGTTGGCGAGCAGTACTTC. Translated, it gives CASSVGTVGEQYF.

This clone has only a few counts. The chain employs TRBV12-5 and TRBJ2-1, with D possibly called TRBD1 or TRBD2 (6 bases each). The germline CDR1 and CDR2 sequences are LGHNT and FRNRAP. This CDR3 is built from 13 residues. Trimming left V 10 bases short and J 5 bases short, with 15 bases between. CDR3 protein: CAKSEGGNNEQFF. CDR3 nucleotides: TGTGCTAAAAGCGAGGGGGGCAACAATGAGCAGTTCTTC.

The chain carries TRBV25-1 and TRBJ1-6; 7 bases are shared with TRBD1. J lost 10 bases, V lost 5 bases, and 5 bases had no gene match. From germline, CDR1 is MGHDK and CDR2 SYGVNS. CDR3 size: 13 residues. The CDR3 nucleotides are TGTGCCAGCAGTCCCACAGGGGAATCACCCCTCCACTTT. It yields the protein CASSPTGESPLHF.

The rearrangement joins TRBV30 to TRBJ2-7; D is ambiguous. The CDR3 contains 12 residues. Trimming took 4 bases from V and 3 from J, leaving 10 bases between them. Germline V gene sequence: CDR1 GTSNPN, CDR2 SVGIG (reference sequence). CDR3 region: CAWNPTLYEQYF. The CDR3 DNA follows: TGTGCCTGGAACCCAACCCTCTACGAGCAGTACTTC.

CDR3 bases: TGTGCCAGCAGCCGTAGACCGCGCGGTATTGAGACCCAGTACTTC. Protein product: CASSRRPRGIETQYF. The rearrangement uses TRBV11-2 and TRBJ2-5; unclear D gene. Trimming removed 5 bases at V and 5 bases at J, with 18 bases between. The CDR3 totals 15 residues. Germline CDR1 and CDR2: SGHAT and FQNNGV. Looking up the rest from reference TRBV11-2 and TRBJ2-5 gives the full variable domain: EAGVAQSPRYKIIEKRQSVAFWCNPISGHATLYWYQQILGQGPKLLIQFQNNGVVDDSQLPKDRFSAERLKGVDSTLKIQPAKLEDSAVYLCASSRRPRGIETQYFGPGTRLLVL.